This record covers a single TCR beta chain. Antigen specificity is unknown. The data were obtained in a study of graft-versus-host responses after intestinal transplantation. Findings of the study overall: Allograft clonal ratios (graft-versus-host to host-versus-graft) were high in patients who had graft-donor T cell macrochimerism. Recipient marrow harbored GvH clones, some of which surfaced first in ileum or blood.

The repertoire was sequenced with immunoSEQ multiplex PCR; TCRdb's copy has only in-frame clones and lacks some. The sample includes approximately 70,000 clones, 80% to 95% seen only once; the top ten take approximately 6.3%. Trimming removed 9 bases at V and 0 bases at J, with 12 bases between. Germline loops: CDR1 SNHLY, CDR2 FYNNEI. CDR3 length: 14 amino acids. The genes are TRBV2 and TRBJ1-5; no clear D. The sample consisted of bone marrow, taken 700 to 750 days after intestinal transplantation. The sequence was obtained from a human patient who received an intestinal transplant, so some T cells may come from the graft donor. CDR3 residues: CASEAGYSNQPQHF. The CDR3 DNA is TGTGCCAGTGAAGCGGGATATAGCAATCAGCCCCAGCATTTT. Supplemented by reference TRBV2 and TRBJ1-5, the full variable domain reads EPEVTQTPSHQVTQMGQEVILRCVPISNHLYFYWYRQILGQKVEFLVSFYNNEISEKSEIFDDQFSVERPDGSNFTLKIRSTKLEDSAMYFCASEAGYSNQPQHFGDGTRLSIL.